Below are 24 T cell receptor beta chains sequenced from a single sample in a study of early T cells in non-severe SARS-CoV-2 infection. A single record per CDR3 protein comes from TCRdb applying MiXCR to the 5' RACE reads. Here the sample spans 87,000 or so distinct CDR3 sequences, roughly 15% being singletons. Sequenced: whole blood. The receptor source for this set is an adult who was a healthcare worker with PCR-confirmed SARS-CoV-2 infection or an uninfected control (not recorded which).

This clonotype was seen more than once but under ten times. The gene calls are TRBV11-2 and TRBJ1-1; a weak D match, TRBD1 (5 bases). This CDR3 is built from 16 residues. CDR1 and CDR2 from the germline V gene are SGHAT and FQNNGV. V lost 0 bases and J 5 bases, leaving 16 bases between the germline ends. The CDR3 nucleotides read TGTGCCAGCAGCTTAGAACGGCTCCCCGGGGGGACTGAAGCTTTCTTT. Translating it yields CASSLERLPGGTEAFF.

Only a few counts were recorded for this clonotype. The chain is built from TRBV5-4 and TRBJ1-2, with D uncertain. The CDR3 is 11 residues long. Germline CDR1 reads SGHNT; CDR2 reads YYREEE (reference sequence). V gave up 3 bases and J gave up 4 bases, with 4 bases separating them. DNA for the CDR3: TGTGCCAGCAGCTCCGCCTATGGCTACACCTTC. Residues: CASSSAYGYTF.

This clonotype has more than one count but fewer than ten. The V gene is TRBV28, the J gene TRBJ1-5; perhaps TRBD1 as D (5 bases). This CDR3 is built from 15 residues. The V end was cut by 6 bases, the J end by 7 bases, with 19 bases between. CDR1 is MDHEN, CDR2 SYDVKM, per germline. The CDR3 here is CASRPPGLRGQPQHF. The CDR3 nucleotides are TGTGCCAGCAGGCCCCCGGGACTCCGCGGACAGCCCCAGCATTTT.

This clonotype was observed many times. The V call is TRBV7-2, the J call TRBJ2-2, with 8 bases matching TRBD2. The CDR3 runs to 16 residues. Germline V gene sequence: CDR1 SGHTA, CDR2 FQGNSA. With V trimmed by 7 bases and J by 5 bases, 12 bases remained unmatched. The CDR3 sequence: CASTHSGGARTGELFF. CDR3 coding DNA: TGTGCCAGCACCCATTCGGGGGGGGCGAGAACCGGGGAGCTGTTTTTT.

The J gene is TRBJ2-1, the V gene TRBV5-5; TRBD1 aligns across 7 bases. The CDR3 is 15 residues long. The V gene end was trimmed by 4 bases and the J gene end by 2 bases; junction bases not matched to a gene: 6. Germline CDR1 reads SGHKS; CDR2 reads YYEKEE (reference sequence). The DNA for the CDR3 is TGTGCCAGCAGCCCCCGGGACAGAACCTACAATGAGCAGTTCTTC. This translates into CASSPRDRTYNEQFF.

The sample holds a few counts of this clonotype. The rearrangement links TRBV29-1 to TRBJ1-2; D call uncertain. Per germline, CDR1 SQVTM and CDR2 ANQGSEA. The CDR3 runs 9 residues. The V end was cut by 2 bases, the J end by 8 bases, with 3 bases between. CDR3 in amino acids: CSVEKGYTF. The DNA of the CDR3 is TGCAGCGTTGAAAAGGGCTACACCTTC.

This sequence joins TRBV5-6 and TRBJ1-3; D call uncertain. V was trimmed by 0 bases and J by 0 bases, leaving 10 bases between them. Germline V lookup: CDR1 SGHDT, CDR2 YYEEEE. The CDR3 is made up of 16 amino acids. The CDR3 loop reads CASSLAPTSSGNTIYF. For the CDR3, the DNA is TGTGCCAGCAGCTTGGCTCCGACTAGCTCTGGAAACACCATATATTTT.

This clonotype came up a few times. The chain combines TRBV20-1 with TRBJ2-5; 7 bases are shared with TRBD2. The CDR3 is 14 residues long. CDR1 and CDR2 from the germline V gene are DFQATT and SNEGSKA (reference sequence). The V gene end was trimmed by 6 bases and the J gene end by 0 bases; junction bases not matched to a gene: 7. The CDR3 DNA reads TGCAGTGCCCCGCCAGCGGGGTACCAAGAGACCCAGTACTTC. Protein: CSAPPAGYQETQYF.

This clonotype was picked up many times. V gene TRBV7-3 combines with J gene TRBJ2-6; D not certain. Germline lookup yields CDR1 SGHTA and CDR2 FQGTGA. The CDR3 sequence is 14 residues long. Trimming took off 5 bases at V and 0 bases at J, with 5 bases between the two ends. CDR3 coding DNA: TGTGCCAGCAGCCCCGGCTCTGGGGCCAACGTCCTGACTTTC. Translating gives CASSPGSGANVLTF. The full variable domain, rest sourced from reference TRBV7-3 and TRBJ2-6, is GAGVSQTPSNKVTEKGKYVELRCDPISGHTALYWYRQSLGQGPEFLIYFQGTGAADDSGLPNDRFFAVRPEGSVSTLKIQRTERGDSAVYLCASSPGSGANVLTFGAGSRLTVL.

The chain joins TRBV6-4 to TRBJ1-2; D may be TRBD1 (5 bases). Germline V gene lookup returns CDR1 MRHNA and CDR2 SNTAGT. This CDR3 contains 14 residues. V was pared by 3 bases and J by 5 bases, with 13 bases between. For the CDR3, the DNA is TGTGCCAGCAGTGAAGGGGCCGGGATGTATGGCTACACCTTC. This codes for CASSEGAGMYGYTF.

CDR3: CATSERLEEYTQYF. CDR3 in DNA: TGTGCCACCAGTGAGAGGCTAGAGGAGTATACGCAGTATTTT. The rearrangement joins TRBV24-1 to TRBJ2-3; D unclear. With 4 bases removed from V and 7 bases from J, the gap between germline ends came to 14 bases. Germline V lookup: CDR1 KGHDR, CDR2 SFDVKD. The CDR3 spans 14 residues.

This clonotype was counted ten times or more. The gene calls are TRBV6-1 and TRBJ1-6; unclear D gene. The CDR3 has 15 amino acids. Per the germline V gene, CDR1 is MNHNS and CDR2 is SASEGT. The V and J ends lost 2 bases and 0 bases respectively, with 5 bases between them. CDR3: CASSENRSYNSPLHF. The CDR3 nucleotides are TGTGCCAGCAGTGAAAACCGCTCCTATAATTCACCCCTCCACTTT.

This clonotype appeared a few times. The rearrangement links TRBV5-1 to TRBJ2-3, with 7 positions matching TRBD1. J lost 9 bases, V lost 4 bases, and 5 bases had no gene match. The CDR3 spans 12 residues. From germline, CDR1 is SGHRS and CDR2 YFSETQ. CDR3 DNA sequence: TGCGCCAGCAGCCAGGGGGAGTACACGCAGTATTTT. Amino acid sequence: CASSQGEYTQYF.

There are many counts of this clonotype. The V call is TRBV30, the J call TRBJ1-6, with D maybe TRBD1 (5 bases). Trimming cost V 2 bases and J 8 bases, with 13 bases left between them. The CDR3 covers 14 residues. The germline V gene encodes CDR1 GTSNPN and CDR2 SVGIG (reference sequence). The CDR3 is CAWSRTGVDSPLHF. In DNA form, the CDR3 reads TGTGCCTGGAGTCGAACAGGAGTTGATTCACCCCTCCACTTT. Together with reference TRBV30 and TRBJ1-6, the CDR3 gives the full variable domain: SQTIHQWPATLVQPVGSPLSLECTVEGTSNPNLYWYRQAAGRGLQLLFYSVGIGQISSEVPQNLSASRPQDRQFILSSKKLLLSDSGFYLCAWSRTGVDSPLHFGNGTRLTVT.

This chain connects TRBV11-2 to TRBJ2-1; TRBD2 agrees at 7 bases. J gave up 9 bases and V 5 bases, and 13 bases lay outside the gene matches. Germline V gene lookup returns CDR1 SGHAT and CDR2 FQNNGV. This CDR3 region has 15 residues. The CDR3 bases are TGTGCCAGCAGCAAGTGGGGGACTACTGTGGGTGAGCAGTTCTTC. This encodes CASSKWGTTVGEQFF.

The V call is TRBV11-2, the J call TRBJ2-5; possible D gene TRBD1, 5 bases. V was trimmed by 3 bases and J by 0 bases, leaving 14 bases between them. Germline assignment: CDR1 SGHAT and CDR2 FQNNGV. The CDR3 loop spans 16 amino acids. CDR3 coding DNA: TGTGCCAGCAGCTTGAACGGACACTTGTACCAAGAGACCCAGTACTTC. Translation gives CASSLNGHLYQETQYF. Full variable domain (missing parts from reference TRBV11-2 and TRBJ2-5): EAGVAQSPRYKIIEKRQSVAFWCNPISGHATLYWYQQILGQGPKLLIQFQNNGVVDDSQLPKDRFSAERLKGVDSTLKIQPAKLEDSAVYLCASSLNGHLYQETQYFGPGTRLLVL.

The rearrangement joins TRBV7-2 to TRBJ2-3; D gene ambiguous. The CDR3 has 14 residues. Between the trimmed V and J ends, which lost 2 bases and 7 bases, there was a span of 13 bases. From germline, CDR1 is SGHTA and CDR2 FQGNSA. CDR3 nucleotides: TGTGCCAGCAGCTTAAAACTCACATCCTATACGCAGTATTTT. Protein sequence: CASSLKLTSYTQYF.

CDR3 nucleotides: TGCAGCGTTCCAGGGGTCTCCTACGAGCAGTACTTC. Amino acids: CSVPGVSYEQYF. This chain uses TRBV29-1 with TRBJ2-7, with D possibly matching TRBD1 (6 bases). The CDR3 has 12 amino acids. V dropped 5 bases and J dropped 0 bases, with 8 bases sitting between them. The germline V gene encodes CDR1 SQVTM and CDR2 ANQGSEA.

This clonotype was recorded a few times. V gene TRBV19 combines with J gene TRBJ1-1, with D perhaps matching TRBD1 (5 bases). V dropped 8 bases and J dropped 7 bases, with 8 bases sitting between them. The germline V gene has CDR1 LNHDA and CDR2 SQIVND (reference sequence). There are 10 residues in the CDR3. This chain's CDR3 is CASGTVEAFF. The DNA of the CDR3 is TGTGCCAGTGGGACGGTTGAAGCTTTCTTT.

In nucleotides, the CDR3 is TGCAGCGTTGAGGCCGGGACAGGGTCGGGAAACACCATATATTTT. Translated, it gives CSVEAGTGSGNTIYF. The J gene is TRBJ1-3, the V gene TRBV29-1; 9 nucleotides agree with TRBD1. The J segment lost 4 bases and the V segment lost 3 bases, leaving 7 bases of the junction unmatched. The CDR3 spans 15 residues. Germline CDR1 is SQVTM and CDR2 is ANQGSEA.

Ten or more counts support this clonotype. The chain uses TRBV12-3 or TRBV12-4 and TRBJ1-2, with D possibly matching TRBD1 (5 bases). Trimming shortened V by 3 bases and J by 4 bases, and 9 bases separated the two germline ends. The CDR3 spans 13 residues. CDR3 bases: TGTGCCAGCAGTTTCGGAGGGGCCTATGGCTACACCTTC. It yields the protein CASSFGGAYGYTF.

This clonotype has a count of ten or more. CDR3 sequence reads: CASSFDRGPEQPQHF. Here the CDR3 DNA reads TGTGCCAGCAGCTTTGACAGGGGTCCGGAGCAGCCCCAGCATTTT. The genes are TRBV7-9 and TRBJ1-5; TRBD1 agrees at 8 bases. The V segment lost 3 bases and the J segment 7 bases; nucleotides outside the gene matches: 8. This CDR3 has 15 amino acids. Germline CDR1 reads SEHNR; CDR2 reads FQNEAQ (reference sequence). Filled out from reference TRBV7-9 and TRBJ1-5, the complete variable domain reads DTGVSQNPRHKITKRGQNVTFRCDPISEHNRLYWYRQTLGQGPEFLTYFQNEAQLEKSRLLSDRFSAERPKGSFSTLEIQRTEQGDSAMYLCASSFDRGPEQPQHFGDGTRLSIL.

The chain combines TRBV12-3 or TRBV12-4 with TRBJ2-1; 9 bases are shared with TRBD2. This CDR3 spans 14 amino acids. J was trimmed by 7 bases and V by 5 bases; bases with no gene match: 6. Written as DNA, the CDR3 is TGTGCCAGCAGTGGTAGCGGGGGAAGGAATGAGCAGTTCTTC. Its translation is CASSGSGGRNEQFF.

This clonotype has a handful of counts. V gene TRBV6-5 combines with J gene TRBJ2-7; 8 nucleotides line up with TRBD1. The CDR3 consists of 14 residues. The V and J ends lost 6 bases and 3 bases, in that order; junction bases with no gene match: 7. Per the germline V gene, CDR1 is MNHEY and CDR2 is SVGAGI. CDR3: CASSRQGTLYEQYF. For the CDR3, the DNA is TGTGCCAGCAGCCGACAGGGGACCCTCTACGAGCAGTACTTC.